Listed below are T cell receptor beta chains from one sample, sequenced in a study of cytotoxic CD8 clonotypes in ibrutinib-treated CLL. The table came from immunoSEQ multiplex PCR; TCRdb's copy has only in-frame clones and leaves some out. This table holds about 9,000 clones, around 70% found once. Sequencing used PBMCs, obtained before ibrutinib treatment. The receptors originated from a human donor with chronic lymphocytic leukemia. CDR3s include the opening cysteine and the closing phenylalanine or tryptophan. The order of the fields is V gene, J gene, CDR3 length, CDR3 protein.

>TRBV5-1|TRBJ1-5|13
CASSLQGAQPQHF
>TRBV7-8|TRBJ2-3|15
CASSEGTGLGDTQYF
>TRBV18|TRBJ2-2|15
CASSRTVPNTGELFF
>TRBV18|TRBJ2-3|17
CASSPPMGQSYTDTQYF
>TRBV19|TRBJ2-1|15
CASSIKRTSYNEQFF
>TRBV6-1|TRBJ1-1|15
CASILMTGGRTEAFF
>TRBV10-1|TRBJ1-4|13
CAYTNRDNEKLFF
>TRBV28|TRBJ2-4|15
CASSFTRFAKNIQYF
>TRBV21-1|TRBJ2-6|18
CASSKRCEGGGGANVLTF
>TRBV6-1|TRBJ1-4|16
CASSEGSTPLNEKLFF
>TRBV5-6|TRBJ1-1|15
CASSLDQGSNTEAFF
>TRBV18|TRBJ2-7|14
CASSGQGAIREQYF
>TRBV6-1|TRBJ1-5|14
CASLHGGVNQPQHF
>TRBV7-6|TRBJ2-7|15
CASSWGTVTPYEQYF
>TRBV28|TRBJ2-7|18
CASSGYSSRDGLSYEQYF
>TRBV6-1|TRBJ2-3|13
CASSEGSTDTQYF
>TRBV28|TRBJ1-5|14
CASIQGGSNQPQHF
>TRBV5-8|TRBJ1-1|15
CASSFDTGGNTEAFF
>TRBV27|TRBJ2-7|15
CASGLKDSFLYEQYF
>TRBV21-1|TRBJ1-5|12
CASQNPNQPQHF
>TRBV7-9|TRBJ1-1|13
CASSLSGNTEAFF
>TRBV7-9|TRBJ2-7|14
CASSEGLYSYEQYF
>TRBV11-3|TRBJ2-2|15
CASSLGAGRTGELFF
>TRBV28|TRBJ1-1|15
CASSFPGVLNTEAFF
>TRBV27|TRBJ2-7|14
CATLPAGATYEQYF
>TRBV7-9|TRBJ1-1|12
CASSLTNTEAFF
>TRBV11-2|TRBJ1-5|15
CASSLAGRGNQPQHF
>TRBV2|TRBJ2-1|14
CASSRTSGTNEQFF
>TRBV25-1|TRBJ1-1|13
CASSPTQTAEAFF
>TRBV7-2|TRBJ2-1|13
CASSSAGANEQFF
>TRBV7-6|TRBJ2-7|15
CASSIGTFSSYEQYF
>TRBV27|TRBJ2-3|16
CASSYWGQGNADTQYF
>TRBV2|TRBJ2-7|12
CASRLQEAEQYF
>TRBV28|TRBJ1-3|15
CASSRQETLRNTIYF
>TRBV27|TRBJ1-1|15
CASSLRGTMNTEAFF
>TRBV27|TRBJ2-3|15
CASTGTSGITDTQYF
>TRBV7-2|TRBJ2-1|13
CASSFGLRMEQFF
>TRBV5-4|TRBJ2-1|13
CASSRDRGNEQFF
>TRBV5-1|TRBJ2-7|15
CASSGTSGSVYEQYF
>TRBV11-2|TRBJ2-2|15
CASSFLPGATGELFF
>TRBV15|TRBJ1-4|15
CATSRAGTTNEKLFF
>TRBV18|TRBJ1-1|13
CASSPVGGSEAFF
>TRBV10-3|TRBJ2-1|14
CAISAGTFYNEQFF
>TRBV28|TRBJ2-2|15
CASRTGQGNTGELFF
>TRBV6-1|TRBJ1-2|14
CASSTPSRAYGYTF
>TRBV5-1|TRBJ2-7|14
CASSPGPGGYEQYF
>TRBV2|TRBJ2-7|14
CASKPGLAAYEQYF
>TRBV15|TRBJ2-6|17
CATPRDRGIGGANVLTF
>TRBV19|TRBJ1-4|14
CASSIGGGNEKLFF